Listed below are T cell receptor beta chains from one sample, sequenced in a study of shared clonotypes between healthy human individuals. Measured with immunoSEQ multiplex PCR; TCRdb has only the in-frame clones, and not every one. The table has 650,000 to 750,000 clones, less than 80% seen once. Sequencing input: memory CD4+ T cells sorted from blood. These receptors originate from a woman aged 25 to 39 in good health. Each CDR3 is given with its conserved first and last residue. The D gene is left open where the match is weak. Expanded clones get a size class; other rows say once, few or many, or leave the size out.

clone_size: NA
d_call: TRBD1
j_call: TRBJ2-5
v_call: TRBV7-9
cdr3_length: 14
cdr3_nt: TGTGCCAGCAGCCGACAGGGTCTTCCGGAGACCCAGTACTTC
cdr3_aa: CASSRQGLPETQYF

clone_size: NA
d_call: NA
j_call: TRBJ1-5
v_call: TRBV6-1
cdr3_length: 15
cdr3_nt: TGTGCCAGCAGGGAACCGGGACCCCTCGGACAGCCCCAGCATTTT
cdr3_aa: CASREPGPLGQPQHF

clone_size: NA
d_call: NA
j_call: TRBJ2-7
v_call: TRBV28
cdr3_length: 14
cdr3_nt: TGTGCCAGCAGTTTATCAGCAGGGTTATACGAGCAGTACTTC
cdr3_aa: CASSLSAGLYEQYF

clone_size: NA
d_call: TRBD1
j_call: TRBJ1-2
v_call: TRBV19
cdr3_length: 14
cdr3_nt: TGTGCCAGTAGTCCGGACAGGGGAAACTATGGCTACACCTTC
cdr3_aa: CASSPDRGNYGYTF

clone_size: NA
d_call: TRBD2
j_call: TRBJ2-7
v_call: TRBV5-1
cdr3_length: 16
cdr3_nt: TGCGCCAGCAGCTTGGATGGGACTAGCGGGAAAGTCGGGCAGTACTTC
cdr3_aa: CASSLDGTSGKVGQYF

clone_size: NA
d_call: NA
j_call: TRBJ2-6
v_call: TRBV19
cdr3_length: 16
cdr3_nt: TGTGCCAGTAGTATAGACCGCGGGGTTGGGGCCAACGTCCTGACTTTC
cdr3_aa: CASSIDRGVGANVLTF

clone_size: NA
d_call: NA
j_call: TRBJ1-5
v_call: TRBV7-9
cdr3_length: 14
cdr3_nt: TGTGCCAGCAGCTTAGATTCAGGGGATCAGCCCCAGCATTTT
cdr3_aa: CASSLDSGDQPQHF

clone_size: NA
d_call: NA
j_call: TRBJ1-4
v_call: TRBV19
cdr3_length: 14
cdr3_nt: TGTGCCAGTAGCTGGGGGCGGGAGAATGAAAAACTGTTTTTT
cdr3_aa: CASSWGRENEKLFF

clone_size: once
d_call: NA
j_call: TRBJ1-5
v_call: TRBV28
cdr3_length: 18
cdr3_nt: TGTGCCAGCACCGTTATGTCGGGGGGAGGGGAGCGCAATCAGCCCCAGCATTTT
cdr3_aa: CASTVMSGGGERNQPQHF

clone_size: NA
d_call: TRBD1
j_call: TRBJ1-1
v_call: TRBV6-5
cdr3_length: 15
cdr3_nt: TGTGCCAGCAGAAGGGACAGTAGAACGAACACTGAAGCTTTCTTT
cdr3_aa: CASRRDSRTNTEAFF

clone_size: NA
d_call: NA
j_call: TRBJ2-1
v_call: TRBV10-3
cdr3_length: 12
cdr3_nt: TGTGCCCAAGGGCGGGGACCAGATGAGCAGTTCTTC
cdr3_aa: CAQGRGPDEQFF

clone_size: NA
d_call: TRBD2
j_call: TRBJ2-3
v_call: TRBV10-2
cdr3_length: 15
cdr3_nt: TGCGCCAGCAGTGGGACGGGAGGGGCCACAGATACGCAGTATTTT
cdr3_aa: CASSGTGGATDTQYF

clone_size: NA
d_call: TRBD2
j_call: TRBJ2-3
v_call: TRBV5-1
cdr3_length: 13
cdr3_nt: TGCGCCAGCAGCTTGGGCTCTGGCGGGAGGCAGTATTTT
cdr3_aa: CASSLGSGGRQYF

clone_size: NA
d_call: NA
j_call: TRBJ2-2
v_call: TRBV30
cdr3_length: 13
cdr3_nt: TGTGCCTGGAGTGTATCGTGGATCGGGGAGCTGTTTTTT
cdr3_aa: CAWSVSWIGELFF

clone_size: many
d_call: NA
j_call: TRBJ2-2
v_call: TRBV2
cdr3_length: 14
cdr3_nt: TGTGCCAGCCTCTCGGCGGTCAACACCGGGGAGCTGTTTTTT
cdr3_aa: CASLSAVNTGELFF

clone_size: NA
d_call: NA
j_call: TRBJ2-1
v_call: TRBV19
cdr3_length: 15
cdr3_nt: TGTGCCAGTAGTTCGGAGGCAAGCTCCTACAATGAGCAGTTCTTC
cdr3_aa: CASSSEASSYNEQFF